The clone carrying this T cell receptor (beta chain) came up a few times. The antigen is not known. Full-length variable regions came from constant-region reverse primers plus semi-nested Nested Universal Primer A PCR. TCRdb ran MiXCR on the 5' RACE reads and lists one entry per CDR3 protein. The sample includes tens of thousands of distinct CDR3 sequences, roughly 17% seen only once; the top ten take under 2.5%. Naive CD4+ cells had CD25+ Tregs removed. Study-wide results and caveats: Greatest tumor Treg TCR overlap was with tumor naive CD4+ cells.

Germline V gene sequence: CDR1 DFQATT, CDR2 SNEGSKA (reference sequence). This CDR3 has 14 amino acids. Trimming took off 3 bases at V and 7 bases at J, with 13 bases between the two ends. The chain uses TRBV20-1 and TRBJ1-6; D is possibly TRBD1 (5 bases). The clonotype comes from a female donor with breast cancer. The sequenced material came from naive CD4+ T cells sorted from blood. Documented subset: naive CD4+ T cells, CD4+CD45RA+CD25-. CDR3 coding DNA: TGCAGTGCTAGGGCCGGGGGTGGGAATTCACCCCTCCACTTT. This translates into CSARAGGGNSPLHF.